The 27 T cell receptor beta chains given below trace back to one sample, sequenced in a study of blood T cell repertoires in COVID-19. TCRdb keeps only in-frame clones here, not all; method: immunoSEQ multiplex PCR. The table lists approximately 150,000 clones, about four fifths of them singletons. Specimen: peripheral blood. Receptors were obtained from a human donor in a cohort sampled during active COVID-19.

The rearrangement links TRBV2 to TRBJ2-4; TRBD2 aligns across 11 bases. CDR3 length equals 14 residues. The germline CDR1 and CDR2 sequences are SNHLY and FYNNEI. V gave up 7 bases and J gave up 9 bases; unmatched junction bases: 8. This CDR3 is CASNLALAGAIQYF. As DNA, the CDR3 is TGTGCCAGCAATTTAGCACTAGCGGGAGCCATTCAGTACTTC.

J is TRBJ1-1 and V is TRBV25-1; TRBD1 matches 7 bases. Germline-derived CDR1 and CDR2 are MGHDK and SYGVNS. V dropped 6 bases and J dropped 10; count of bases not matched to a gene: 17. The CDR3 extends over 15 amino acids. The CDR3: CASRATGVNIFGAFF. CDR3 nucleotides: TGTGCCAGCAGAGCAACAGGGGTTAACATTTTTGGAGCTTTCTTT.

The chain recombines TRBV9 with TRBJ1-5; possibly TRBD1 for D (5 bases). The V end was cut by 0 bases, the J end by 11 bases, with 12 bases between. CDR3 length: 13 amino acids. Per germline, CDR1 SGDLS and CDR2 YYNGEE. The CDR3 bases are TGTGCCAGCAGCGTAGAAGGGTTAGGGGCCCAGCATTTT. It encodes CASSVEGLGAQHF.

V gene TRBV7-3 combines with J gene TRBJ2-1, with D perhaps matching TRBD1 (5 bases). The CDR3 covers 16 residues. Trimming stripped 0 bases from V and 0 bases from J, with 9 bases between. Germline V gene sequence: CDR1 SGHTA, CDR2 FQGTGA. This CDR3 reads CASSLTGAGSYNEQFF. The DNA of the CDR3 is TGTGCCAGCAGCTTAACAGGGGCCGGCTCCTACAATGAGCAGTTCTTC. Full variable domain (remainder filled in from reference TRBV7-3 and TRBJ2-1): GAGVSQTPSNKVTEKGKYVELRCDPISGHTALYWYRQSLGQGPEFLIYFQGTGAADDSGLPNDRFFAVRPEGSVSTLKIQRTERGDSAVYLCASSLTGAGSYNEQFFGPGTRLTVL.

The rearrangement uses TRBV28 and TRBJ1-1; 7 positions agree with TRBD1. Per the germline V gene, CDR1 is MDHEN and CDR2 is SYDVKM. V lost 8 bases and J lost 5; bases outside the gene matches: 8. This CDR3 spans 13 amino acids. The CDR3 DNA reads TGTGCCAGCCTGACAGGGTTTGTTACTGAAGCTTTCTTT. Translating gives CASLTGFVTEAFF.

The CDR3 sequence is CASSDPTGSGNTIYF. CDR3 in DNA: TGTGCCAGCAGCGATCCTACAGGCTCTGGAAACACCATATATTTT. The gene calls are TRBV5-6 and TRBJ1-3; D may be TRBD1 (5 bases). This CDR3 is built from 15 residues. V was cut by 4 bases and J by 0 bases, with 11 bases left in between. Germline-derived CDR1 and CDR2 are SGHDT and YYEEEE.

The V and J genes are TRBV4-1 and TRBJ1-2; D remains unclear. CDR3 size: 15 residues. Deletions cut 4 bases from V and 4 bases from J, with 16 bases between. Germline V CDR1 and CDR2: MGHRA, YSYEKL. In DNA, the CDR3 is TGCGCCAGCAGCCCCACGGAGGGTTATGGCTATGGCTACACCTTC. Translation: CASSPTEGYGYGYTF.

The chain joins TRBV27 to TRBJ2-7; 11 bases line up with TRBD1. CDR1 is MNHEY, CDR2 SMNVEV, per germline (reference sequence). Unmatched junction bases numbered 5, after V lost 2 bases and J lost 5 bases. CDR3 length: 15 residues. This CDR3 reads CASSLRTGGGHEQYF. CDR3 DNA: TGTGCCAGCAGTTTACGGACAGGGGGCGGCCACGAGCAGTACTTC.

This clone was picked up a small number of times. The J gene is TRBJ1-2, the V gene TRBV5-4; 7 bases are shared with TRBD1. The CDR3 totals 16 residues. CDR1 SGHNT and CDR2 YYREEE come from the germline V gene (reference sequence). Trimming at V came to 0 bases and at J to 3 bases, leaving 8 bases not matched to a gene. The DNA for the CDR3 is TGTGCCAGCAGCTTGGCAGGGGGAGAATGGTACTATGGCTACACCTTC. It codes for CASSLAGGEWYYGYTF.

The chain is built from TRBV27 and TRBJ1-1, with TRBD1 as a possible D gene (5 bases). CDR3 length: 14 residues. The V and J ends lost 6 bases and 3 bases respectively, with 14 bases between them. Germline-derived CDR1 and CDR2 are MNHEY and SMNVEV (reference sequence). The CDR3 DNA is TGTGCCAGCAGCCCCCGCGGGGCTGACACTGAAGCTTTCTTT. Protein: CASSPRGADTEAFF.

This chain connects TRBV18 to TRBJ2-5; D might be TRBD1 (5 bases). The CDR3 totals 15 residues. V gave up 8 bases and J gave up 1 base, with 17 bases separating them. CDR1 is KGHSH, CDR2 LQKENI, per germline. The DNA for the CDR3 is TGTGCCAGCACCTACTCGTGGCAGGGCCAAGAGACCCAGTACTTC. The encoded protein is CASTYSWQGQETQYF.

The chain joins TRBV28 to TRBJ1-2; D call uncertain. The V end was cut by 7 bases, the J end by 1 base, with 4 bases between. Looked up from germline, CDR1 is MDHEN and CDR2 is SYDVKM. The CDR3 extends over 11 amino acids. The CDR3 DNA reads TGTGCCAGCAATAGTAACTATGGCTACACCTTC. It encodes CASNSNYGYTF.

Only a few counts were recorded for this clone. This rearrangement joins TRBV19 to TRBJ2-1, with a tentative D call TRBD1 (5 bases). From germline, CDR1 is LNHDA and CDR2 SQIVND (reference sequence). This CDR3 has 13 residues. V was shortened by 1 base and J by 6 bases, with 7 bases between the two germline ends. CDR3 amino acids: CASSIVRGNEQFF. The DNA for the CDR3 is TGTGCCAGTAGTATAGTAAGGGGCAATGAGCAGTTCTTC.

The J gene is TRBJ2-3, the V gene TRBV7-2; TRBD2 agrees at 10 bases. Unmatched junction bases numbered 8, after V lost 7 bases and J lost 7 bases. Germline assignment: CDR1 SGHTA and CDR2 FQGNSA. The CDR3 extends over 14 amino acids. CDR3 sequence: CASNPSGSWYTQYF. Written as DNA, the CDR3 is TGTGCCAGCAATCCTAGCGGGAGTTGGTATACGCAGTATTTT.

V is TRBV6-5 and J is TRBJ2-5, with 8 bases that match TRBD2. The CDR3 sequence is 14 residues long. Germline lookup yields CDR1 MNHEY and CDR2 SVGAGI. V lost 6 bases and J lost 5; bases outside the gene matches: 8. CDR3 nucleotide sequence: TGTGCCAGCAGAGCCGGACTAGCATCGGAGACCCAGTACTTC. Translation gives CASRAGLASETQYF.

The chain recombines TRBV14 with TRBJ2-7; D may be TRBD2 (5 bases). The germline V and J ends were trimmed by 7 bases and 3 bases, with 16 bases remaining between them. The CDR3 consists of 14 residues. Germline lookup yields CDR1 SGHDN and CDR2 FVKESK. The CDR3: CASTPRQTIYEQYF. DNA of the CDR3: TGTGCCAGCACCCCCCGGCAGACTATCTACGAGCAGTACTTC.

The genes are TRBV7-8 and TRBJ2-3, with TRBD1 identical over 9 bases. The CDR3 runs 16 residues. Losses at the gene ends were 5 bases for V and 3 bases for J; bases not matched to a gene: 9. Germline CDR1 SGHVS, CDR2 FQNEAQ. CDR3 sequence reads: CASSKDRGYKTDTQYF. The CDR3 nucleotides read TGTGCCAGCAGCAAAGACAGGGGGTACAAGACAGATACGCAGTATTTT.

The chain carries TRBV27 and TRBJ2-2; D is unresolved. Germline CDR1 MNHEY, CDR2 SMNVEV (reference sequence). This CDR3 comprises 14 residues. Trimming left V 5 bases short and J 2 bases short, with 9 bases between. CDR3 DNA sequence: TGTGCCAGCAGTCCAAAGCGCAACACCGGGGAGCTGTTTTTT. It specifies CASSPKRNTGELFF.

The chain has TRBV7-9 and TRBJ2-1, with D perhaps TRBD2 (5 bases). CDR1 is SEHNR, CDR2 FQNEAQ, per germline (reference sequence). CDR3 length equals 16 residues. Trimming cost V 4 bases and J 5 bases, with 18 bases left between them. The DNA of the CDR3 is TGTGCCAGCAGCTCAGATCCGGAAAGGGAGCACAATGAGCAGTTCTTC. Residues: CASSSDPEREHNEQFF.

In regard to this clone: This sample also contains other DNA sequences that code for the same CDR3. V gene TRBV10-3 combines with J gene TRBJ2-7; a weak D match, TRBD2 (6 bases). This CDR3 comprises 12 residues. The germline gives CDR1 ENHRY, CDR2 SYGVKD. V was clipped by 2 bases and J by 4 bases, with 6 bases between them. CDR3 nucleotides: TGTGCCATCAGTGAGGGAGGGTACGAGCAGTACTTC. Protein sequence: CAISEGGYEQYF.

The V and J genes are TRBV7-9 and TRBJ2-7; a weak D match, TRBD1 (6 bases). Germline CDR1 is SEHNR and CDR2 is FQNEAQ (reference sequence). The CDR3 runs to 18 residues. The V end was cut by 3 bases, the J end by 1 base, with 22 bases between. As DNA, the CDR3 is TGTGCCAGCAGCTTTGCAATGGTGACAGGCTCCGGGTCCTACGAGCAGTACTTC. Translation gives CASSFAMVTGSGSYEQYF.

V usage is TRBV7-6 and J usage is TRBJ1-1; 7 bases agree with TRBD1. Germline V gives CDR1 SGHVS, CDR2 FNYEAQ. The CDR3 extends over 15 amino acids. The junction had 12 bases not matched to a gene; V was cut back by 5 bases and J by 6 bases. The CDR3 region is CASSPPTGSRSEAFF. Here the CDR3 DNA reads TGTGCCAGCAGCCCTCCGACAGGGAGTAGGTCTGAAGCTTTCTTT.

This chain joins TRBV19 and TRBJ1-5; TRBD1 agrees at 7 bases. There are 15 residues in the CDR3. CDR1 and CDR2 from the germline V gene are LNHDA and SQIVND (reference sequence). The trim removed 6 bases at V and 6 bases at J, leaving 11 bases unmatched. The CDR3, as DNA: TGTGCCAGTAGCCTAATACAGGGGCTCCTTCAGCCCCAGCATTTT. It yields the protein CASSLIQGLLQPQHF.

The chain carries TRBV6-1 and TRBJ2-7, with 7 bases fitting TRBD2. The CDR3 runs 15 residues. Germline CDR1 MNHNS, CDR2 SASEGT. Trimming removed 3 bases from V and 3 bases from J; junction bases left unmatched: 8. The CDR3 region is CASSEGGTGHYEQYF. CDR3 in DNA: TGTGCCAGCAGTGAGGGGGGGACTGGACACTACGAGCAGTACTTC.

To note about this clone: A junction boundary mismatches the germline segment, possibly from a read error. The rearrangement joins TRBV6-5 to TRBJ1-2; possible D gene TRBD1, 6 bases. The CDR3 has 14 amino acids. In germline, CDR1 is MNHEY, CDR2 SVGAGI. The CDR3 DNA follows: TGTGCCAGCAGCAGGGAGCGGGACACCCCTCTTACTGCCTTC. Protein product: CASSRERDTPLTAF.

The chain couples TRBV5-8 to TRBJ1-6, with a weak D call TRBD1 (5 bases). The V end lost 4 bases, the J end lost 10 bases, and 21 bases lay between the germline ends. This CDR3 is 16 amino acids long. In germline, CDR1 is SGHTS, CDR2 YDEGEE. The CDR3 nucleotides are TGTGCCAGCAGCACAGGCGTTCACCACCTTAAATCACCCCTCCACTTT. Residues: CASSTGVHHLKSPLHF.

Note on this clone: The junction and the germline gene differ at one end; a read error may be behind it. The rearrangement joins TRBV20-1 to TRBJ2-1; D is possibly TRBD2 (5 bases). Germline V gene sequence: CDR1 DFQATT, CDR2 SNEGSKA (reference sequence). The CDR3 has 11 residues. CDR3 coding DNA: TGCAGGGCTAGTGGAGGCAATGAGCAGTTCTTC. Its translation: CRASGGNEQFF.